The subject of this entry is one TCR beta chain. The assay was immunoSEQ multiplex PCR, and TCRdb's table has in-frame clones only and misses some. The table lists fewer than 250,000 clones, approximately 90% of them singletons. These data belong to a study of control samples from healthy donors and cancer patients. Trimming removed 3 bases at V and 0 bases at J, with 6 bases between. CDR1 and CDR2 (germline): MRHNA, SNTAGT. This CDR3 region has 14 residues. The J gene is TRBJ1-5, the V gene TRBV6-4; D may be TRBD1 (5 bases). The receptor's source is a young man in good health. Sequencing was carried out using blood. In DNA form, the CDR3 reads TGTGCCAGCAGTGATACAGGTAGCAATCAGCCCCAGCATTTT. Its translation: CASSDTGSNQPQHF.